One sample yielded the 29 T cell receptor beta chains listed below, sequenced in a study of blood T cells in healthy people across ages. With a J-beta primer mix and a sample-barcoded 5' primer, a second PCR ran 7 to 11 cycles. TCRdb recomputed calls from the 5' RACE reads with MiXCR, one row per CDR3 protein. The sample consists of about 290,000 distinct CDR3 sequences, about 25% of them appearing once. The source material was blood. All receptors come from a woman in her 70s in good health.

This clonotype was detected a few times. This chain connects TRBV20-1 to TRBJ2-5, with 9 bases lining up with TRBD1. V trimming: 0 bases; J trimming: 4 bases; junction bases outside the gene matches: 6. This CDR3 contains 15 residues. Germline values: CDR1 DFQATT, CDR2 SNEGSKA (reference sequence). CDR3 nucleotide sequence: TGCAGTGCTAGAGATAGGACAGGGGTGGGAGAGACCCAGTACTTC. This gives the protein CSARDRTGVGETQYF.

This clonotype was found a few times. Relative to the germline gene, one junction end is altered; a read error may explain this. This chain links TRBV29-1 with TRBJ2-3; 8 bases agree with TRBD2. Per the germline V gene, CDR1 is SQVTM and CDR2 is ANQGSEA. The CDR3 is 12 residues long. In nucleotides, the CDR3 is TGCAGCGTCGAAGCGGGAGCAGATACGCAGTATTTT. Amino acids: CSVEAGADTQYF.

In this sample, this clonotype turned up many times. The chain links TRBV3-1 to TRBJ2-7; D gene ambiguous. The length of the CDR3 is 11 residues. Trimming pared 3 bases from V and 5 bases from J, leaving 5 bases between. In germline, CDR1 is LGHDT, CDR2 YNNKEL (reference sequence). CDR3 DNA: TGTGCCAGCAGCCATTCAGACGAGCAGTACTTC. This gives the protein CASSHSDEQYF.

A few counts support this clonotype. The chain has TRBV6-1 and TRBJ1-2; 9 bases fit TRBD1. Per germline, CDR1 MNHNS and CDR2 SASEGT. CDR3 length equals 15 residues. V was pared by 6 bases and J by 2 bases, with 7 bases of the junction left unmatched. The CDR3 DNA reads as TGTGCCAGCAGATCCCTACAGGGGGCCAACTATGGCTACACCTTC. It translates to CASRSLQGANYGYTF.

This clonotype has just a few counts. The gene calls are TRBV20-1 and TRBJ2-4; TRBD1 is a possible D gene (5 bases). The CDR3 runs to 15 residues. The V gene lost 6 bases and the J gene lost 0 bases, with 15 bases spanning the gap. Germline CDR1 and CDR2: DFQATT and SNEGSKA (reference sequence). For the CDR3, the DNA is TGCAGTGCAGTCAGGGCCGCGGTAGCCAAAAACATTCAGTACTTC. This translates into CSAVRAAVAKNIQYF.

This clonotype was seen at least ten times. The genes are TRBV2 and TRBJ1-1, with TRBD1 matching 9 bases. Germline V gene sequence: CDR1 SNHLY, CDR2 FYNNEI. The CDR3 is made up of 16 amino acids. V lost 6 bases, J lost 3 bases, and 11 bases stayed unmatched. The CDR3, as DNA: TGTGCCAGCAGGGATACAGGGGGCGATTGGGACACTGAAGCTTTCTTT. This encodes CASRDTGGDWDTEAFF.

This clonotype was detected many times. The chain joins TRBV4-1 to TRBJ1-3; no clear D. The germline V gene has CDR1 MGHRA and CDR2 YSYEKL. This CDR3 is 14 amino acids long. V lost 2 bases and J 0 bases, leaving 5 bases between the germline ends. The CDR3 sequence: CASSQLVSGNTIYF. CDR3 nucleotides: TGCGCCAGCAGCCAATTGGTCTCTGGAAACACCATATATTTT.

J is TRBJ2-5 and V is TRBV29-1, with D possibly matching TRBD1 (6 bases). V lost 4 bases to trimming and J lost 3 bases, with 12 bases between them. The CDR3 length is 13 residues. Per germline, CDR1 SQVTM and CDR2 ANQGSEA. CDR3 bases: TGCAGCGTTGTCCGCAGGGGAAAAGAGACCCAGTACTTC. Translating it yields CSVVRRGKETQYF. Full variable domain (remainder filled in from reference TRBV29-1 and TRBJ2-5): SAVISQKPSRDICQRGTSLTIQCQVDSQVTMMFWYRQQPGQSLTLIATANQGSEATYESGFVIDKFPISRPNLTFSTLTVSNMSPEDSSIYLCSVVRRGKETQYFGPGTRLLVL.

This clonotype was observed a few times. The chain links TRBV18 to TRBJ2-3; D unclear. V dropped 4 bases and J dropped 2 bases, with 10 bases sitting between them. Germline V lookup: CDR1 KGHSH, CDR2 LQKENI. The CDR3 is 14 amino acids. This CDR3 reads CASSRDQYTDTQYF. The CDR3 DNA reads as TGTGCCAGCTCACGCGACCAGTACACAGATACGCAGTATTTT.

V usage is TRBV20-1 and J usage is TRBJ1-3; D is unresolved. With 6 bases removed from V and 0 bases from J, the gap between germline ends came to 24 bases. Germline assignment: CDR1 DFQATT and CDR2 SNEGSKA (reference sequence). There are 18 residues in the CDR3. The CDR3 spells CSAVNGQEPVSSGNTIYF. The CDR3 DNA reads as TGCAGTGCCGTTAACGGGCAGGAGCCAGTCTCCTCTGGAAACACCATATATTTT.

The chain uses TRBV28 and TRBJ2-5; D remains unclear. CDR3 size: 15 residues. Germline-derived CDR1 and CDR2 are MDHEN and SYDVKM. Trimming removed 3 bases from V and 1 base from J, with 12 bases in between. In DNA, the CDR3 is TGTGCCAGCAGTTTCAACCGCCCGGGCCAAGAGACCCAGTACTTC. As protein: CASSFNRPGQETQYF.

The CDR3 nucleotides read TGCAGCGTTGAGGGTAGCGGGAGGCTCGAGCAGTACTTC. Its translation: CSVEGSGRLEQYF. The V and J genes are TRBV29-1 and TRBJ2-7, with TRBD2 identical over 10 bases. From germline, CDR1 is SQVTM and CDR2 ANQGSEA. Losses at the gene ends were 3 bases for V and 6 bases for J; bases not matched to a gene: 5. This CDR3 has 13 residues.

This rearrangement joins TRBV6-2 or TRBV6-3 to TRBJ1-2; D is ambiguous. The V end was cut by 7 bases, the J end by 5 bases, with 11 bases between. This CDR3 contains 12 residues. CDR1 and CDR2 (germline): MNHEY, SVGEGT. CDR3: CASTNGQYGYTF. CDR3 coding DNA: TGTGCCAGCACCAACGGGCAGTATGGCTACACCTTC.

J is TRBJ2-7 and V is TRBV6-1; no clear D. V shed 10 bases and J shed 1 base, with 14 bases lying between them. Per the germline V gene, CDR1 is MNHNS and CDR2 is SASEGT. This CDR3 has 13 amino acids. In nucleotides, the CDR3 is TGTGCCACCTCGGACGCATGGTCCTACGAGCAGTACTTC. It encodes CATSDAWSYEQYF.

The chain carries TRBV5-1 and TRBJ2-7; unclear D gene. CDR1 and CDR2 from the germline V gene are SGHRS and YFSETQ. V was trimmed by 0 bases and J by 3 bases, leaving 13 bases between them. CDR3 length: 15 amino acids. The CDR3 spells CASSLDLPGYYEQYF. DNA for the CDR3: TGCGCCAGCAGCTTGGACCTTCCAGGATACTACGAGCAGTACTTC. Drawing the rest from reference TRBV5-1 and TRBJ2-7, the complete variable domain is KAGVTQTPRYLIKTRGQQVTLSCSPISGHRSVSWYQQTPGQGLQFLFEYFSETQRNKGNFPGRFSGRQFSNSRSEMNVSTLELGDSALYLCASSLDLPGYYEQYFGPGTRLTVT.

This clonotype was observed many times. The chain couples TRBV12-3 or TRBV12-4 to TRBJ2-1; D might be TRBD1 or TRBD2, each matching 5 bases. This CDR3 has 16 amino acids. The germline V and J ends were trimmed by 7 bases and 5 bases, with 21 bases remaining between them. CDR3 bases: TGTGCCAGCATTGACCCTGGGACCTCCGCCAACAATGAGCAGTTCTTC. As protein: CASIDPGTSANNEQFF.

This clonotype was seen repeatedly, ten times or more. The rearrangement uses TRBV4-1 and TRBJ2-7, with TRBD1 matching 11 bases. From germline, CDR1 is MGHRA and CDR2 YSYEKL. The CDR3 is 15 residues long. V lost 4 bases and J lost 4; bases outside the gene matches: 6. The CDR3 reads CASSLGTGGSYEQYF. The DNA for the CDR3 is TGCGCCAGCAGCCTAGGGACAGGGGGATCGTACGAGCAGTACTTC.

The chain carries TRBV7-2 and TRBJ1-2; TRBD1 agrees at 9 bases. The CDR3 runs 15 residues. Germline assignment: CDR1 SGHTA and CDR2 FQGNSA. V shed 6 bases, J shed 4 bases, and the junction held 9 bases outside the gene matches. The CDR3 reads CASSPRDRVFYGYTF. The CDR3 coding sequence is TGTGCCAGCAGTCCCCGGGACAGGGTATTCTATGGCTACACCTTC.

V gene TRBV4-3 combines with J gene TRBJ1-2; D not certain. V shed 4 bases and J shed 3 bases, with 12 bases lying between them. The CDR3 runs to 14 residues. CDR1 is LGHNA, CDR2 YSLEER, per germline. The CDR3 nucleotides are TGCGCCAGCAGCCCGATTAAATCTGACTATGGCTACACCTTC. This translates into CASSPIKSDYGYTF.

The chain is built from TRBV2 and TRBJ2-5; perhaps TRBD2 as D (6 bases). CDR3 length: 13 residues. Trimming shortened V by 10 bases and J by 0 bases, and 12 bases separated the two germline ends. The germline V gene encodes CDR1 SNHLY and CDR2 FYNNEI. The CDR3 here is CATWREHQETQYF. CDR3 nucleotides: TGTGCCACCTGGAGGGAGCACCAAGAGACCCAGTACTTC.

This clonotype was seen more than once but under ten times. The chain links TRBV7-2 to TRBJ2-5; D is possibly TRBD1 (6 bases). Trimming removed 3 bases from V and 1 base from J, with 9 bases in between. The CDR3 covers 14 residues. Germline V gene sequence: CDR1 SGHTA, CDR2 FQGNSA. This CDR3 is CASSFRGPQETQYF. In nucleotides, the CDR3 is TGTGCCAGCAGCTTCAGGGGACCCCAAGAGACCCAGTACTTC. The whole variable domain, remainder taken from reference TRBV7-2 and TRBJ2-5, is GAGVSQSPSNKVTEKGKDVELRCDPISGHTALYWYRQSLGQGLEFLIYFQGNSAPDKSGLPSDRFSAERTGGSVSTLTIQRTQQEDSAVYLCASSFRGPQETQYFGPGTRLLVL.

This clonotype has a count of ten or more. The genes are TRBV10-3 and TRBJ2-2; D uncertain. The length of the CDR3 is 13 residues. CDR1 ENHRY and CDR2 SYGVKD come from the germline V gene. Trimming shortened V by 3 bases and J by 3 bases, and 5 bases separated the two germline ends. The CDR3 nucleotides are TGTGCCATCAGTGATCCAGACACCGGGGAGCTGTTTTTT. Translation gives CAISDPDTGELFF.

This clonotype was observed a handful of times. This rearrangement joins TRBV29-1 to TRBJ2-7, with 11 positions matching TRBD2. Germline-derived CDR1 and CDR2 are SQVTM and ANQGSEA. J was trimmed by 1 base and V by 4 bases; bases with no gene match: 3. The CDR3 extends over 14 amino acids. The CDR3 reads CSVGRLAGSYEQYF. CDR3 coding DNA: TGCAGCGTTGGAAGACTAGCGGGATCCTACGAGCAGTACTTC.

The chain joins TRBV14 to TRBJ2-6; the D is unclear. Deletions cut 6 bases from V and 0 bases from J, with 3 bases between. The V gene's germline CDR1 is SGHDN and CDR2 FVKESK. This CDR3 has 13 amino acids. The CDR3 DNA is TGTGCCAGCAGACCCTCTGGGGCCAACGTCCTGACTTTC. Translated: CASRPSGANVLTF.

This chain uses TRBV4-1 with TRBJ2-5; TRBD1 aligns across 7 bases. The end of the DNA aligns better with TRBJ2-7, so the J call may be wrong. Germline CDR1 and CDR2: MGHRA and YSYEKL. This CDR3 comprises 14 residues. DNA of the CDR3: TGCGCCAGCAGCCAACCGGGACAGACCTACGAGCAGTACTTC. Its protein is CASSQPGQTYEQYF.

In nucleotides, the CDR3 is TGCAGTGCCCCTCCCCCCTTGGCCTTAGCCGTAATATCCTACAATGAGCAGTTCTTC. It specifies CSAPPPLALAVISYNEQFF. The chain joins TRBV20-1 to TRBJ2-1; D unresolved. The V and J ends lost 6 bases and 1 base respectively, with 28 bases between them. The CDR3 loop spans 19 amino acids. CDR1 is DFQATT and CDR2 is SNEGSKA in the germline V gene (reference sequence).

This clonotype came up a few times. The chain has TRBV10-3 and TRBJ2-3; 15 bases align to TRBD2. Germline V lookup: CDR1 ENHRY, CDR2 SYGVKD. V shed 2 bases and J 4 bases; nucleotides not matched to a gene: 4. The CDR3 length is 17 residues. The CDR3 DNA reads as TGTGCCATCAGTGAGCCGGGACTAGCGGGAGGAGCAGATACGCAGTATTTT. Residues: CAISEPGLAGGADTQYF.

CDR3 region: CSASPTGVGQPQHF. The CDR3 region has the DNA TGCAGTGCTTCTCCCACAGGGGTCGGTCAGCCCCAGCATTTT. The chain links TRBV20-1 to TRBJ1-5; 7 bases are shared with TRBD1. The V segment lost 5 bases and the J segment 6 bases; nucleotides outside the gene matches: 10. This CDR3 has 14 amino acids. Germline V gives CDR1 DFQATT, CDR2 SNEGSKA (reference sequence).

The V call is TRBV12-3 or TRBV12-4, the J call TRBJ2-5; D perhaps matches TRBD2 (6 bases). The better agreement between TRBJ2-7 and the DNA end casts doubt on the J call. CDR3 size: 11 residues. CDR3 sequence (DNA): TGTGCCAGCGGGGACTTCTACGAGCAGTACTTC. It is translated as CASGDFYEQYF.